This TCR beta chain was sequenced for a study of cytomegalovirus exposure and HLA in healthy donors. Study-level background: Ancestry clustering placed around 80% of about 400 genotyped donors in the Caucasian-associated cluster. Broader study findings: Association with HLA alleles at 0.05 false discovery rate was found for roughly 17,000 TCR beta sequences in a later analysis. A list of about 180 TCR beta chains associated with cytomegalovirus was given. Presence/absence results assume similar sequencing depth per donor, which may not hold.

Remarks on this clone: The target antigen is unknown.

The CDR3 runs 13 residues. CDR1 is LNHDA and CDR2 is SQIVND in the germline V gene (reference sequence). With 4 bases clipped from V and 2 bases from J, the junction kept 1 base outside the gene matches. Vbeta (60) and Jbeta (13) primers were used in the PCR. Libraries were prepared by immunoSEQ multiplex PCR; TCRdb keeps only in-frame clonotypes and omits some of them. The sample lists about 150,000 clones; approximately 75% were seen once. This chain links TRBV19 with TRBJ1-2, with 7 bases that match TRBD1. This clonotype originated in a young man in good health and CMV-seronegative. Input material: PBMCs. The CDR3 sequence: CASSTGQNYGYTF. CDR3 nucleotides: TGTGCCAGTAGTACGGGACAGAACTATGGCTACACCTTC.